What follows are 15 T cell receptor beta chains derived from one specimen sequenced in a study of cytomegalovirus exposure and HLA in healthy donors. Some clones are missing from TCRdb's copy, which holds only in-frame ones; the method was immunoSEQ multiplex PCR. This table has 220,000 or so clones, over 80% appearing once. The sequenced sample was PBMCs. These receptors came from a woman aged 25 to 45 in good health and CMV-seropositive.

The chain joins TRBV18 to TRBJ1-1; D remains ambiguous. The CDR3 length is 16 residues. The germline V gene has CDR1 KGHSH and CDR2 LQKENI. V was pared by 2 bases and J by 3 bases, with 16 bases between. CDR3 DNA: TGTGCCAGCTCACCAGCGTACGGGTCGCGAGACACTGAAGCTTTCTTT. The encoded protein is CASSPAYGSRDTEAFF.

The chain joins TRBV27 to TRBJ2-1, with D possibly being TRBD2 (6 bases). Germline CDR1 MNHEY, CDR2 SMNVEV (reference sequence). The CDR3 sequence is 15 residues long. Trimming pared 2 bases from V and 3 bases from J, leaving 11 bases between. CDR3 loop: CASSLVLASYNEQFF. Written as DNA, the CDR3 is TGTGCCAGCAGTTTAGTCCTAGCGAGCTACAATGAGCAGTTCTTC.

This clone was detected once. V usage is TRBV9 and J usage is TRBJ2-7; TRBD1 matches 8 bases. Trimming cost V 2 bases and J 5 bases; bases outside gene matches: 6. This CDR3 comprises 14 residues. Germline V gene lookup returns CDR1 SGDLS and CDR2 YYNGEE. The CDR3 reads CASSVSGTGNEQYF. CDR3 coding DNA: TGTGCCAGCAGCGTTTCCGGGACAGGCAACGAGCAGTACTTC.

The V and J genes are TRBV7-2 and TRBJ2-7; D unclear. With 5 bases removed from V and 0 bases from J, the gap between germline ends came to 11 bases. The length of the CDR3 is 14 residues. Germline lookup yields CDR1 SGHTA and CDR2 FQGNSA. The CDR3 coding sequence is TGTGCCAGCAGCCCCGGGCGGCTCTCCTACGAGCAGTACTTC. Its protein product is CASSPGRLSYEQYF.

The rearrangement uses TRBV5-1 and TRBJ2-3; D call uncertain. The CDR3 consists of 11 residues. The germline gives CDR1 SGHRS, CDR2 YFSETQ. Trimming cost V 5 bases and J 5 bases, with 6 bases left between them. CDR3 coding DNA: TGCGCCAGCAGATCTGAAGATACGCAGTATTTT. Amino acids: CASRSEDTQYF.

CDR3 loop: CASSPLGGAGETQYF. The CDR3 nucleotides read TGTGCCAGCAGCCCGCTGGGGGGGGCCGGGGAGACCCAGTACTTC. The chain couples TRBV5-6 to TRBJ2-5, with D possibly matching TRBD2 (7 bases). Between the trimmed V and J ends, which lost 4 bases and 5 bases, there was a span of 18 bases. The CDR3 spans 15 residues. The germline V gene has CDR1 SGHDT and CDR2 YYEEEE.

The table lists this clone with a count of one. This sequence joins TRBV9 and TRBJ2-2; 8 bases are shared with TRBD2. The ends lost 0 bases at V and 6 bases at J; junction bases unmatched: 4. The CDR3 has 15 residues. CDR1 is SGDLS and CDR2 is YYNGEE in the germline V gene. The chain's CDR3 is CASSVDGRAAGELFF. CDR3 nucleotides: TGTGCCAGCAGCGTAGACGGGAGGGCCGCCGGGGAGCTGTTTTTT. The variable domain in full, completed from reference TRBV9 and TRBJ2-2, reads DSGVTQTPKHLITATGQRVTLRCSPRSGDLSVYWYQQSLDQGLQFLIQYYNGEERAKGNILERFSAQQFPDLHSELNLSSLELGDSALYFCASSVDGRAAGELFFGEGSRLTVL.

The V call is TRBV9, the J call TRBJ2-5; the match to TRBD2 covers 14 bases. The CDR3 has 15 amino acids. CDR1 SGDLS and CDR2 YYNGEE come from the germline V gene. The junction had 3 bases not matched to a gene; V was cut back by 4 bases and J by 4 bases. This CDR3 reads CASSPTSGRGETQYF. The CDR3 nucleotides read TGTGCCAGCAGCCCGACTAGCGGGAGGGGAGAGACCCAGTACTTC.

There are a few counts of this clone. The V gene is TRBV5-1, the J gene TRBJ1-3; D call uncertain. Between the trimmed V and J ends, which lost 0 bases and 3 bases, there was a span of 13 bases. The CDR3 loop spans 16 amino acids. Per the germline V gene, CDR1 is SGHRS and CDR2 is YFSETQ. Here the CDR3 DNA reads TGCGCCAGCAGCTTGGCAGGCGGAGAAGTTGGAAACACCATATATTTT. Protein product: CASSLAGGEVGNTIYF.

The chain recombines TRBV5-1 with TRBJ1-2; no reliable D call. The CDR3 runs to 15 residues. The V gene lost 1 base and the J gene lost 2 bases, with 12 bases spanning the gap. Germline V gene lookup returns CDR1 SGHRS and CDR2 YFSETQ. CDR3 sequence reads: CASSLNPGDNYGYTF. The CDR3 bases are TGCGCCAGCAGCTTGAACCCGGGTGACAACTATGGCTACACCTTC.

The chain recombines TRBV29-1 with TRBJ2-6; D is unresolved. The germline V and J ends were trimmed by 7 bases and 2 bases, with 18 bases remaining between them. Per the germline V gene, CDR1 is SQVTM and CDR2 is ANQGSEA. The CDR3 totals 16 residues. The CDR3 sequence: CSDQPATRTGANVLTF. DNA of the CDR3: TGCAGCGACCAACCTGCTACCCGAACTGGGGCCAACGTCCTGACTTTC.

This sequence joins TRBV5-1 and TRBJ2-1; 13 bases line up with TRBD2. The CDR3 is 15 residues long. The ends lost 5 bases at V and 6 bases at J; junction bases unmatched: 5. Germline V gene sequence: CDR1 SGHRS, CDR2 YFSETQ. This CDR3 reads CASSLTSGRFNEQFF. In nucleotides, the CDR3 is TGCGCCAGCAGTTTGACTAGCGGGAGGTTCAATGAGCAGTTCTTC.

The genes are TRBV30 and TRBJ2-1, with D perhaps assigned TRBD1 or TRBD2 (5 bases each). Trimming left V 3 bases short and J 6 bases short, with 15 bases between. The CDR3 runs 14 residues. The germline V gene has CDR1 GTSNPN and CDR2 SVGIG (reference sequence). CDR3 region: CAWSRGLTSNEQFF. In DNA, the CDR3 is TGTGCCTGGAGCCGGGGCCTGACCTCCAATGAGCAGTTCTTC.

The sample holds one count of this clone. The J gene is TRBJ2-5, the V gene TRBV18; TRBD1 matches 7 bases. The V gene's germline CDR1 is KGHSH and CDR2 LQKENI. V trimming: 2 bases; J trimming: 2 bases; junction bases outside the gene matches: 5. The CDR3 has 15 residues. The CDR3 region is CASSPTTGSQETQYF. DNA for the CDR3: TGTGCCAGCTCACCAACGACAGGGTCTCAAGAGACCCAGTACTTC.

This clone has just one count. This chain connects TRBV27 to TRBJ1-4; 8 positions match TRBD1. Germline values: CDR1 MNHEY, CDR2 SMNVEV (reference sequence). This CDR3 is 15 amino acids long. Losses at the gene ends were 6 bases for V and 8 bases for J; bases not matched to a gene: 11. DNA of the CDR3: TGTGCCAGCAGGATTTCCTACGGACAGGGAGAAAAACTGTTTTTT. Amino acids: CASRISYGQGEKLFF.